This T cell receptor (beta chain) was captured in a study of blood T cell repertoires in COVID-19. Study-wide context: Acute-phase and convalescent COVID-19 samples originated in the United States, Italy and Spain. Nucleic acid was either cDNA or gDNA, and it came from T cells, B-cell-depleted T cells, or PBMCs.

Germline CDR1 is WNHNN and CDR2 is SYGVQD (reference sequence). The V and J ends lost 0 bases and 7 bases respectively, with 12 bases between them. The CDR3 is 14 amino acids. Original processing methods: Estimated nucleated cell counts came from reference gene primer amplification. Sequenced by immunoSEQ multiplex PCR; TCRdb stores in-frame clones only, minus some. V, J and clone size were drawn from that table, and D and trimming were deduced from the DNA. The table records about 200,000 clones, around 84% of them present only once. The chain is built from TRBV10-1 and TRBJ1-2; D is unresolved. Sequencing input: PBMCs or T cells enriched from blood (not recorded which). The TCR originated in a man aged 35 to 55 who had recovered from COVID-19. The CDR3 sequence: CASSESVDSGGYTF. For the CDR3, the DNA is TGCGCCAGCAGTGAGTCGGTTGATTCGGGTGGCTACACCTTC.